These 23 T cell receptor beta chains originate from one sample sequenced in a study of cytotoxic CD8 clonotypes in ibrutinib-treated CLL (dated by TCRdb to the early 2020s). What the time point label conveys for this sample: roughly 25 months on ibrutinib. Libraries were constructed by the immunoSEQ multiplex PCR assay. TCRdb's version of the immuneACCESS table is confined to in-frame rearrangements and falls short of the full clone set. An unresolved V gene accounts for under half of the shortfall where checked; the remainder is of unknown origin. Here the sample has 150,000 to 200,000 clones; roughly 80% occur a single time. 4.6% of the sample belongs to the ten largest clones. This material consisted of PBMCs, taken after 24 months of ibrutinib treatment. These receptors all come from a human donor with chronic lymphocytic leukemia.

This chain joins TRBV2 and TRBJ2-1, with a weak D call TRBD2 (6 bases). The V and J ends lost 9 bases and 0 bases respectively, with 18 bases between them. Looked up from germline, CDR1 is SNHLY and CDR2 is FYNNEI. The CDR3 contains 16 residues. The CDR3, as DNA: TGTGCCAGTGGGACTGGCAGAGCAAGCTCCTACAATGAGCAGTTCTTC. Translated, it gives CASGTGRASSYNEQFF. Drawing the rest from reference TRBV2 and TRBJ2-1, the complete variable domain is EPEVTQTPSHQVTQMGQEVILRCVPISNHLYFYWYRQILGQKVEFLVSFYNNEISEKSEIFDDQFSVERPDGSNFTLKIRSTKLEDSAMYFCASGTGRASSYNEQFFGPGTRLTVL.

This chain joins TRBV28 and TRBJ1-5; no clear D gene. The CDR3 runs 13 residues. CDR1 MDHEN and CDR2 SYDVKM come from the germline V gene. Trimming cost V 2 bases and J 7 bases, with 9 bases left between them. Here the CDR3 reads CASSLTPRQPQHF. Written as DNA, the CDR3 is TGTGCCAGCAGTTTAACCCCCAGGCAGCCCCAGCATTTT. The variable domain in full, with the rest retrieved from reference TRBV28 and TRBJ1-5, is DVKVTQSSRYLVKRTGEKVFLECVQDMDHENMFWYRQDPGLGLRLIYFSYDVKMKEKGDIPEGYSVSREKKERFSLILESASTNQTSMYLCASSLTPRQPQHFGDGTRLSIL.

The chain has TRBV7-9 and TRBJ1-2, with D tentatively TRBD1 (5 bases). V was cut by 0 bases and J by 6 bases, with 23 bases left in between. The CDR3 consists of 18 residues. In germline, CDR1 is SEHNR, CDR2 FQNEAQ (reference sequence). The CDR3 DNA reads TGTGCCAGCAGCTTAGCGCCCTATGTGGGACGGTCGCACCATGGCTACACCTTC. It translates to CASSLAPYVGRSHHGYTF.

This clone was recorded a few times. The CDR3 loop is CASSLPLVAGEPGELFF. In DNA, the CDR3 is TGTGCCAGCAGCCTCCCACTAGTAGCGGGAGAGCCCGGGGAGCTGTTTTTT. The chain combines TRBV28 with TRBJ2-2; 9 bases map to TRBD2. Germline CDR1 MDHEN, CDR2 SYDVKM. The CDR3 extends over 17 amino acids. V was pared by 6 bases and J by 6 bases, with 14 bases of the junction left unmatched.

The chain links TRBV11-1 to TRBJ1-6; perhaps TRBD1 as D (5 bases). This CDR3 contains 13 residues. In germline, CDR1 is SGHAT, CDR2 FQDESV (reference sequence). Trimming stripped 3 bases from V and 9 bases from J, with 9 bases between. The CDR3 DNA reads TGTGCCAGCAGCTTTTTTGGGGCTTCACCCCTCCACTTT. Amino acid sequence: CASSFFGASPLHF.

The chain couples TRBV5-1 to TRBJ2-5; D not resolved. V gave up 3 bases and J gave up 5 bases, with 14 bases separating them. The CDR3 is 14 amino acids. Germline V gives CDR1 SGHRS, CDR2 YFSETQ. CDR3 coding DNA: TGCGCCAGCAGCTCCGGACCGGGTCGGGAGACCCAGTACTTC. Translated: CASSSGPGRETQYF.

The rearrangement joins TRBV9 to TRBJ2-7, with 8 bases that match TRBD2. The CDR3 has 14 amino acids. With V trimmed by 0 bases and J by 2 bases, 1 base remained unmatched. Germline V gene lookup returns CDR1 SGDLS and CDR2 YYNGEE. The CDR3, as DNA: TGTGCCAGCAGCGTAGATAGCGGGGCCTACGAGCAGTACTTC. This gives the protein CASSVDSGAYEQYF.

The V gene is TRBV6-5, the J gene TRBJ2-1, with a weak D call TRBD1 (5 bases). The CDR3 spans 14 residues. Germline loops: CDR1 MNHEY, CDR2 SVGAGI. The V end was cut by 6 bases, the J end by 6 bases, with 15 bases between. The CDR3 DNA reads TGTGCCAGCAGCCGACAGCGAAAAAGCAATGAGCAGTTCTTC. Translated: CASSRQRKSNEQFF.

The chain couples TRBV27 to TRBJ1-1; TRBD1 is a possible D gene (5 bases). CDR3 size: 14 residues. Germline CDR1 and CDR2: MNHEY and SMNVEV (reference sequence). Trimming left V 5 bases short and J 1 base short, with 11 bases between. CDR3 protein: CASSRPGTNTEAFF. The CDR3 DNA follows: TGTGCCAGCAGTCGACCCGGGACGAACACTGAAGCTTTCTTT.

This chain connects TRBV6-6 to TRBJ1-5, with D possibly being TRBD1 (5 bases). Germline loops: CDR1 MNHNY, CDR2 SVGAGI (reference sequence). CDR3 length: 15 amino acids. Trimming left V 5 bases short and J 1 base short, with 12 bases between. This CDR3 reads CASSHGRGSNQPQHF. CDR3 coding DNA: TGTGCCAGCAGTCACGGAAGGGGCAGCAATCAGCCCCAGCATTTT.

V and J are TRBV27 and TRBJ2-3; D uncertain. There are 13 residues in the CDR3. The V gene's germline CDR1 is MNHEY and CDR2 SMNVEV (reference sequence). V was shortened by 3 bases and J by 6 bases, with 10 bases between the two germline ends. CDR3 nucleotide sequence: TGTGCCAGCAGTTTGTGGTCCACGGATACGCAGTATTTT. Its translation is CASSLWSTDTQYF.

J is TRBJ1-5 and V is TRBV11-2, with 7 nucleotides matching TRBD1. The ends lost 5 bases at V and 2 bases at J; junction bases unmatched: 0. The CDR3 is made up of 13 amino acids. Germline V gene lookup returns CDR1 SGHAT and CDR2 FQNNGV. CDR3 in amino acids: CASSQGGNQPQHF. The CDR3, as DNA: TGTGCCAGCAGCCAGGGGGGCAATCAGCCCCAGCATTTT. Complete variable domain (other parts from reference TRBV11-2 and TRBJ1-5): EAGVAQSPRYKIIEKRQSVAFWCNPISGHATLYWYQQILGQGPKLLIQFQNNGVVDDSQLPKDRFSAERLKGVDSTLKIQPAKLEDSAVYLCASSQGGNQPQHFGDGTRLSIL.

The CDR3, as DNA: TGCGCCAGCAGCTTGTACGGGGACAGAGGCGGGGAGCTGTTTTTT. Encoded protein: CASSLYGDRGGELFF. The chain couples TRBV5-1 to TRBJ2-2, with 7 bases that match TRBD1. Looked up from germline, CDR1 is SGHRS and CDR2 is YFSETQ. The CDR3 sequence is 15 residues long. Trimming at V came to 1 base and at J to 7 bases, leaving 7 bases not matched to a gene. Together with reference TRBV5-1 and TRBJ2-2, the CDR3 gives the full variable domain: KAGVTQTPRYLIKTRGQQVTLSCSPISGHRSVSWYQQTPGQGLQFLFEYFSETQRNKGNFPGRFSGRQFSNSRSEMNVSTLELGDSALYLCASSLYGDRGGELFFGEGSRLTVL.

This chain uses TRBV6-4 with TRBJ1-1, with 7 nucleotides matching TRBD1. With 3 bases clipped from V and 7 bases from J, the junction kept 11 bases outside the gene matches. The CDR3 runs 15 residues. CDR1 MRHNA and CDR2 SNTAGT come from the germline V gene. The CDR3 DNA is TGTGCCAGCAGTGAAACCGGACAGGCCCTCGGTGAAGCTTTCTTT. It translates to CASSETGQALGEAFF.

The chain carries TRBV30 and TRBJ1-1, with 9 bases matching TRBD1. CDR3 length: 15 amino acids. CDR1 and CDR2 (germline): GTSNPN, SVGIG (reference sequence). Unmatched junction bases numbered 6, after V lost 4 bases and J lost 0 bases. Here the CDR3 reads CAWNTGGLMNTEAFF. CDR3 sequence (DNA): TGTGCCTGGAACACAGGGGGCCTAATGAACACTGAAGCTTTCTTT.

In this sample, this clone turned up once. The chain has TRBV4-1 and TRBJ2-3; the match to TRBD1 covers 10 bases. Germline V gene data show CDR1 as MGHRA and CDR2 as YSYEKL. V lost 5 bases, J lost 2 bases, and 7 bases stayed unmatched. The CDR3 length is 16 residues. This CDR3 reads CASSSSGQGYTDTQYF. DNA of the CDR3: TGCGCCAGCAGCTCCTCGGGACAGGGGTACACAGATACGCAGTATTTT.

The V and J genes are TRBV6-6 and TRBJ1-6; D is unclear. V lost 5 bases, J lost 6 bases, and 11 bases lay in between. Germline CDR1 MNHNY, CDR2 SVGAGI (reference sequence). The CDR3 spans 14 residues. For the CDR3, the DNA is TGTGCCAGCAGTCCTCTGGGAGGTAATTCACCCCTCCACTTT. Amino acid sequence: CASSPLGGNSPLHF.

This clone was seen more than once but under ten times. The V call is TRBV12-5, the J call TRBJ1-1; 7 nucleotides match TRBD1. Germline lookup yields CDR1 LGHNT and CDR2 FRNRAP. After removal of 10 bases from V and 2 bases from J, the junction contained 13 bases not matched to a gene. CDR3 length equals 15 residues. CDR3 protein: CATTSRQGGNTEAFF. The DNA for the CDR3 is TGTGCTACAACAAGCCGACAGGGTGGAAACACTGAAGCTTTCTTT. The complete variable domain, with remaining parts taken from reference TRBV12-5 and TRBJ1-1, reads DARVTQTPRHKVTEMGQEVTMRCQPILGHNTVFWYRQTMMQGLELLAYFRNRAPLDDSGMPKDRFSAEMPDATLATLKIQPSEPRDSAVYFCATTSRQGGNTEAFFGQGTRLTVV.

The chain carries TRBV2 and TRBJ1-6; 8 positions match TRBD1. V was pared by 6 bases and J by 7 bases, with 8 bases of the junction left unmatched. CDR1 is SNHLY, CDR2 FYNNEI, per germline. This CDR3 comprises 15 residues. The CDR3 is CASRADRGGNSPLHF. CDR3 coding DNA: TGTGCCAGCAGAGCAGACAGGGGAGGCAATTCACCCCTCCACTTT. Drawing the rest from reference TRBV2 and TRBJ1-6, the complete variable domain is EPEVTQTPSHQVTQMGQEVILRCVPISNHLYFYWYRQILGQKVEFLVSFYNNEISEKSEIFDDQFSVERPDGSNFTLKIRSTKLEDSAMYFCASRADRGGNSPLHFGNGTRLTVT.

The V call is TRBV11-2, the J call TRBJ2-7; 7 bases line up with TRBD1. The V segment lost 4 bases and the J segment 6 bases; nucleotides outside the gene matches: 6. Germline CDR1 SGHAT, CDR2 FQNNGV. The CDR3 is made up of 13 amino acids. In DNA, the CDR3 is TGTGCCAGCAGCTCCGGGACAGTCACCGAGCAGTACTTC. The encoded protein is CASSSGTVTEQYF.

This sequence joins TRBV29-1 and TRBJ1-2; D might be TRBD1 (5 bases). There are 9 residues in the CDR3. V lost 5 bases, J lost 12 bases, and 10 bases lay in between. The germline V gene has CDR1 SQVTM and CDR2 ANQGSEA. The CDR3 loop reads CSVSGTDTF. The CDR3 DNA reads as TGCAGCGTTTCTGGGACGGACACCTTC.

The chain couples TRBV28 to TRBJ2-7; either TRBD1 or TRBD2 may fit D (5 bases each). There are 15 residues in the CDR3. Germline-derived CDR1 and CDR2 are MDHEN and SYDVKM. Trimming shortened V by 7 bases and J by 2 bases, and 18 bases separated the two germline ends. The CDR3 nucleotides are TGTGCCAGCACCCCTGGGGCTAGCCTGACCTACGAGCAGTACTTC. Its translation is CASTPGASLTYEQYF.

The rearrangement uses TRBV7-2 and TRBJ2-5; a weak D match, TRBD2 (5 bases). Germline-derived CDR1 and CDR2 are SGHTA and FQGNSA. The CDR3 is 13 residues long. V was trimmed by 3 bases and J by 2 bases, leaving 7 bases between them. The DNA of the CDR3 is TGTGCCAGCAGCTTCGGACTGCAAGAGACCCAGTACTTC. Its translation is CASSFGLQETQYF. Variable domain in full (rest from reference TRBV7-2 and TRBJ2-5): GAGVSQSPSNKVTEKGKDVELRCDPISGHTALYWYRQSLGQGLEFLIYFQGNSAPDKSGLPSDRFSAERTGGSVSTLTIQRTQQEDSAVYLCASSFGLQETQYFGPGTRLLVL.